A selection of T cell receptor beta chains follows, all from one sample in a study of CD8 T cells in Susac syndrome. TCRdb analysed the immunoSEQ multiplex PCR reads with MiXCR anew, one entry per CDR3 protein. The table shows fewer than 150,000 distinct CDR3 sequences, with roughly 96% occurring only once. The sample consisted of CD4+ T cells from PBMCs. All receptors come from a human donor in good health. Both conserved end residues are part of each CDR3. Each record gives: D gene, clone size, J gene, V gene, CDR3 length, CDR3 DNA, CDR3 protein. D genes are given only for firm matches. Clone sizes are given selectively: once, few, many, or a class where the clone is expanded.

TRBD2,-,TRBJ2-3,TRBV5-1,17,TGCGCCAGCAGCTTGGAACTTGGCGGGAGGGCCGGAGATACGCAGTATTTT,CASSLELGGRAGDTQYF
-,-,TRBJ2-7,TRBV3-1,14,TGTGCCAGCAGCCCCCCCGGACTGTGGGACGAGCAGTACTTC,CASSPPGLWDEQYF
TRBD1,-,TRBJ2-3,TRBV19,16,TGTGCCAGTAGTATAGCAGCGGACAGGGGAAGTCGAGTGCAGTATTTT,CASSIAADRGSRVQYF
TRBD1,-,TRBJ1-1,TRBV12-3/TRBV12-4,13,TGTGCCAGCAGCCGCGGGACAGGGAGTGAAGCTTTCTTT,CASSRGTGSEAFF
TRBD1,-,TRBJ1-5,TRBV19,13,TGTGCCAGTAGTACGAACAGGGGTCAGCCCCAGCATTTT,CASSTNRGQPQHF
TRBD2,-,TRBJ2-7,TRBV11-2,14,TGTGCCAGCAGCAAGCTGGCGGGAGAAGGCGAGCAGTACTTC,CASSKLAGEGEQYF
-,-,TRBJ2-2,TRBV29-1,12,TGCAGCGTTGGAAGGGGCACCGGGGAGCTGTTTTTT,CSVGRGTGELFF
-,-,TRBJ2-3,TRBV9,17,TGTGCCAGCAGCGCCCCACATCAGGTACCCTCCACAGATACGCAGTATTTT,CASSAPHQVPSTDTQYF
TRBD2,-,TRBJ2-2,TRBV18,17,TGTGCCAGCTCACCACGGGGTAGCGGGACGAACACCGGGGAGCTGTTTTTT,CASSPRGSGTNTGELFF
TRBD2,-,TRBJ2-7,TRBV12-3/TRBV12-4,14,TGTGCCAGCAGTAAGACCAGCGGGGCGTACGAGCAGTACTTC,CASSKTSGAYEQYF
-,-,TRBJ2-7,TRBV12-3/TRBV12-4,13,TGTGCCAGCAACGGGCCAGGCTCCTACGAGCAGTACTTC,CASNGPGSYEQYF
-,-,TRBJ2-1,TRBV14,15,TGTGCCAGCAGCCAAGGTAATAGCGTCGTACATGAGCAGTTCTTC,CASSQGNSVVHEQFF
-,-,TRBJ1-4,TRBV29-1,15,TGCAGCGTGATGAGGGGATCGCTCCAGAATGAAAAACTGTTTTTT,CSVMRGSLQNEKLFF
-,-,TRBJ2-7,TRBV7-9,14,TGTGCCAGCAGCTTAGCCCTCTCCTCCTACGAGCAGTACTTC,CASSLALSSYEQYF
-,-,TRBJ2-6,TRBV20-1,14,TGCAGTGTTCGGGGACCCCTGGAGGCCAACGTCCTGACTTTC,CSVRGPLEANVLTF
-,once,TRBJ2-3,TRBV29-1,12,TGCAGCGTTTGTCTCAGCACAGATACGCAGTATTTT,CSVCLSTDTQYF
TRBD1,-,TRBJ1-1,TRBV6-6,12,TGTGCCAGCAGGACAGGGACCACTGAAGCTTTCTTT,CASRTGTTEAFF
-,-,TRBJ2-6,TRBV5-4,16,TGTGCCAGCAGCCGGGACCTAAACTCTGGGGCCAACGTCCTGATTTTC,CASSRDLNSGANVLIF
TRBD1,-,TRBJ2-1,TRBV29-1,14,TGCAGCGTTCCCCCCGGGACAGTATACAATGAGCAGTTCTTC,CSVPPGTVYNEQFF
TRBD2,-,TRBJ2-1,TRBV29-1,15,TGCAGCGTTGTTAGACCTAGCGGGGCCCACAATGAGCAGTTCTTC,CSVVRPSGAHNEQFF
TRBD2,-,TRBJ2-7,TRBV2,14,TGTGCCAGCTCCGGGACTAGGGGGAGACACGAGCAGTACTTC,CASSGTRGRHEQYF
TRBD2,-,TRBJ2-3,TRBV7-6,16,TGTGCCAGCAGCGTAGAACCCGGGACTAGGGGTGATACGCAGTATTTT,CASSVEPGTRGDTQYF
-,-,TRBJ2-7,TRBV5-1,15,TGCGCCAGCAGCCCGGCCGAAGCGAACCCCTACGAGCAGTACTTC,CASSPAEANPYEQYF
-,-,TRBJ2-7,TRBV6-5,12,TGTGCCAGCGGGAGCCCTAGCTACGAGCAGTACTTC,CASGSPSYEQYF
-,once,TRBJ1-5,TRBV19,16,TGTGCCAGTAGTATGGCCCGGGCAGCAAGCAATCAGCCCCAGCATTTT,CASSMARAASNQPQHF
-,-,TRBJ2-2,TRBV27,15,TGTGCCAGCACCCTATCCGGGACTCCCCCCGGGGAGCTGTTTTTT,CASTLSGTPPGELFF
TRBD1,-,TRBJ1-1,TRBV5-1,17,TGCGCCAGCAGCGTGGACAGGGGGAGTCCTCAAAACACTGAAGCTTTCTTT,CASSVDRGSPQNTEAFF
-,-,TRBJ2-7,TRBV28,16,TGTGCCAGCAGTTTGACGCTGGGGGGAGGTGTAACTGAGCAGTACTTC,CASSLTLGGGVTEQYF
TRBD2,-,TRBJ2-1,TRBV29-1,14,TGCAGCGTTTCTCTAGCGGGAGGCTACAATGAGCAGTTCTTC,CSVSLAGGYNEQFF
TRBD2,-,TRBJ2-7,TRBV3-1,15,TGTGCCAGCAGCCCACGACTAGCGGGAGGCGACGAGCAGTACTTC,CASSPRLAGGDEQYF
-,-,TRBJ2-6,TRBV14,15,TGTGCCAGCAGCCCGCAGTCAGCTGGGGCCAACGTCCTGACTTTC,CASSPQSAGANVLTF
TRBD1,-,TRBJ1-1,TRBV12-3/TRBV12-4,11,TGTGCCAGCAACGACAGGGGTGCAGCTTTCTTT,CASNDRGAAFF
-,once,TRBJ1-2,TRBV20-1,14,TGCAGTGCTAGGAGAGGGACAACTAACTATGGCTACACCTTC,CSARRGTTNYGYTF
-,-,TRBJ2-3,TRBV9,15,TGTGCCAGCAGCGTAATGGGGGGTGCACAAGATACGCAGTATTTT,CASSVMGGAQDTQYF
-,-,TRBJ1-1,TRBV6-6,14,TGTGCCAGCAGCCTGAGACAGTCAAACACTGAAGCTTTCTTT,CASSLRQSNTEAFF
-,-,TRBJ2-1,TRBV5-1,14,TGCGCCAGCAGCCCCGGACAGTCCTACAATGAGCAGTTCTTC,CASSPGQSYNEQFF